The clone carrying this T cell receptor beta chain was observed a single time. The source of the sample is a study of cytomegalovirus exposure and HLA in healthy donors. Study context: When 398 donors were genotyped, more than 70% of them were found to fall in the Caucasian-associated ancestry cluster.

J gave up 4 bases and V 6 bases, and 18 bases lay outside the gene matches. There are 19 residues in the CDR3. Germline V gives CDR1 KGHSH, CDR2 LQKENI. The study ran its PCR with 60 Vbeta and 13 Jbeta primers. Sequenced by immunoSEQ multiplex PCR; TCRdb stores in-frame clones only, minus some. The sample includes under 200,000 clones, over 60% of them seen just once. This TCR was sampled from a man in his forties in good health and CMV-seronegative. The sequenced material came from PBMCs. The rearrangement links TRBV18 to TRBJ1-5, with 10 bases lining up with TRBD1. CDR3 coding DNA: TGTGCCAGCTCGCGGGGGACAGGGGTCCTCTCGAAGTTAAATCAGCCCCAGCATTTT. This encodes CASSRGTGVLSKLNQPQHF.